This TCR beta chain was captured in a study of blood T cell repertoires in COVID-19. Study background: The United States, Italy and Spain were the sources of the acute and convalescent COVID-19 samples. PBMCs, B-cell-depleted T cells, or T cells were the source of the cDNA or gDNA that made up the material.

CDR3 length: 13 amino acids. Germline V gene lookup returns CDR1 MNHEY and CDR2 SMNVEV (reference sequence). The V and J ends lost 4 bases and 7 bases respectively, with 14 bases between them. The repertoire was sequenced with immunoSEQ multiplex PCR; TCRdb's copy has only in-frame clones and lacks some. Of 310,000 or so clones listed, roughly 87% are singletons. Individuals drawn from under 30 US areas were roughly 18 to 95 years old. Symptom resolution, clearance, or two negative PCRs marked donors in Cohort 3 as recovered. What was sequenced was PBMCs or T cells enriched from blood (not recorded which). This chain uses TRBV27 with TRBJ2-7; D is unclear. The clonotype was recovered from a woman between 18 and 29 years old who had recovered from COVID-19. CDR3 sequence (DNA): TGTGCCAGCAGTTATCAGTCTTCCTGGGAGCAGTACTTC. Its protein is CASSYQSSWEQYF.